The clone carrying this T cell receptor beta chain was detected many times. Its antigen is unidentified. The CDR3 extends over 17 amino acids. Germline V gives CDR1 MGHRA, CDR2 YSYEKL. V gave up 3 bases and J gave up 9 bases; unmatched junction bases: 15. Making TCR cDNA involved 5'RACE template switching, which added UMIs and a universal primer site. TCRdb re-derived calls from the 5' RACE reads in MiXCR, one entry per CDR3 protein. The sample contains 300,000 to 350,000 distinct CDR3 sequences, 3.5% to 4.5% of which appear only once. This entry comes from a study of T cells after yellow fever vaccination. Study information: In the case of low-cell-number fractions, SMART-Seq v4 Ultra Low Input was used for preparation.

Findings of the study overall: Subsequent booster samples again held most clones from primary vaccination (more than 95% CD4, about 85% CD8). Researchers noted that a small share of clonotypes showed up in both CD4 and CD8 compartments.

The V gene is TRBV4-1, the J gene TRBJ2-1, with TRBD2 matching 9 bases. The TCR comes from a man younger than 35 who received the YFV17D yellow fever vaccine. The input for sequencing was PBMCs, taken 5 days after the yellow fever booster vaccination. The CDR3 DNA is TGCGCCAGCAGCCAGCGCCCCCGGGTAGCGGGGGTGGCTGAGCAGTTCTTC. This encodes CASSQRPRVAGVAEQFF.